The 3 T cell receptor beta chains below all came from one sample that was sequenced in a study of tumor-infiltrating lymphocytes in primary liver carcinoma. It was from roughly 20-30 mg of unsorted bulk tissue that RNA and DNA were co-extracted. Researchers generated TCR beta cDNA from roughly 520 ng of total RNA, relying on a constant-region primer. Nested multiplex PCR, run for three rounds with slightly modified ARM-PCR, yielded TCR beta libraries. Rounds one and two of PCR, each of 10 cycles, were primed with TRBV1-TRBV30 forward primers and a C-beta reverse primer. TCRdb re-analysed the multiplex PCR reads in MiXCR, keeping a single row per CDR3 protein. The table includes some 120,000 distinct CDR3 sequences, 55% to 75% detected once. The sample comprised liver tumor tissue from sampling region 1. The subset denotes: tumor region T1, superior pole. Every receptor here comes from a woman aged 55-70 years with primary liver carcinoma and hepatitis B virus infection.

V is TRBV21-1 and J is TRBJ2-7; TRBD1 is the table's D call, not checked against the DNA. TRBV21-1 is shown as a pseudogene. This CDR3 has 14 residues. The CDR3 region has the DNA TGTGCCAGCAACAAAGCGACAGGGGGCTACGAGCAGTACTTC. Encoded protein: CASNKATGGYEQYF.

On this clonotype: A much more abundant neighbour one base away suggests this may be a read error. The chain has TRBV12-3 or TRBV12-4 and TRBJ2-2, with 9 nucleotides matching TRBD1. This CDR3 has 13 amino acids. CDR3 residues: CASRNRGPGVLFF. Here the CDR3 DNA reads TGTGCCAGCAGAAACAGGGGGCCCGGGGTGCTGTTTTTT.

The chain uses TRBV5-1 and TRBJ2-1; TRBD2 is a possible D gene (6 bases). V was shortened by 1 base and J by 2 bases, with 13 bases between the two germline ends. Germline V gene lookup returns CDR1 SGHRS and CDR2 YFSETQ. The CDR3 runs to 16 residues. DNA of the CDR3: TGCGCCAGCAGCTTGCCTCTAGCGCAAGCCTACAATGAGCAGTTCTTC. It specifies CASSLPLAQAYNEQFF.